In this sample, the clone carrying this T cell receptor (beta chain) turned up once. Antigen: not known. The data belong to a study of CD8+CD57+ T cells in acquired aplastic anemia. Across the study: CD4+ reads averaged about 10.8 million in healthy donors. General observations from the study: There were twenty-nine CD8+ CDR3 sequences that occurred in both patients and controls. No significant patient-versus-control difference appeared in CD8+ Simpson's diversity.

Investigators profiled TCR beta VDJ and CDR3 from genomic DNA template. TCRdb itself ran the reads through MiXCR, one entry per CDR3 protein. The sample gives 180,000 or so distinct CDR3 sequences, approximately 45% of which show up once; around 3% is in the top ten. Deletions cut 5 bases from V and 3 bases from J, with 10 bases between. CDR1 is MNHNS, CDR2 SASEGT, per germline. This CDR3 spans 13 amino acids. Sequenced: sorted CD4+, CD8+, or CD8+CD57+ T cells (not recorded which) from PBMCs. The source is a human donor in good health. The V and J genes are TRBV6-1 and TRBJ1-2; a possible D gene is TRBD1 (5 bases). CDR3 nucleotides: TGTGCCAGCAGTCGCCAGGGTCACTATGGCTACACCTTC. This gives the protein CASSRQGHYGYTF.